Following are 5 T cell receptor beta chains from one sample sequenced in a study of PD-1 blockade in classical Hodgkin lymphoma. The repertoire was sequenced with immunoSEQ multiplex PCR; TCRdb's copy has only in-frame clones and lacks some. The top ten clones hold approximately 0.65% of a sample with 25,000 to 35,000 clones, approximately 78% of them seen once. Indicated time point: cycle 4 day 1 (C4D1), after more than five weeks of nivolumab. Every patient experienced relapse after autologous stem cell transplantation, and brentuximab vedotin exposure varied. From thawed PBMCs, CD4+ T cells were purified using magnetic negative selection. The specimen comprised CD4+ T cells from blood, sampled before the fourth cycle of nivolumab. These receptors originate from a human donor with classical Hodgkin lymphoma.

V gene TRBV5-1 combines with J gene TRBJ1-6; D gene uncertain. V was cut by 1 base and J by 6 bases, with 17 bases left in between. The CDR3 extends over 17 amino acids. CDR1 is SGHRS, CDR2 YFSETQ, per germline. The CDR3 DNA reads TGCGCCAGCAGCTTGTTAGTAGGCGGAGCAGCTAATTCACCCCTCCACTTT. This encodes CASSLLVGGAANSPLHF.

This chain connects TRBV7-9 to TRBJ1-2, with 10 bases aligning to TRBD1. The CDR3 is 16 residues long. Germline V gives CDR1 SEHNR, CDR2 FQNEAQ (reference sequence). V lost 5 bases to trimming and J lost 4 bases; unmatched junction nucleotides: 10. The CDR3 DNA reads as TGTGCCAGCAGCGCCCAGGACAGGGGGTACCTCTATGGCTACACCTTC. Translated, it gives CASSAQDRGYLYGYTF. The complete variable domain, with remaining parts taken from reference TRBV7-9 and TRBJ1-2, reads DTGVSQNPRHKITKRGQNVTFRCDPISEHNRLYWYRQTLGQGPEFLTYFQNEAQLEKSRLLSDRFSAERPKGSFSTLEIQRTEQGDSAMYLCASSAQDRGYLYGYTFGSGTRLTVV.

CDR3 in amino acids: CASSGASVQPQHF. DNA for the CDR3: TGCGCCAGCAGTGGTGCAAGCGTTCAGCCCCAGCATTTT. This chain uses TRBV10-2 with TRBJ1-5, with D hard to call. Germline V gene data show CDR1 as WSHSY and CDR2 as SAAADI. V was clipped by 4 bases and J by 6 bases, with 10 bases between them. The CDR3 contains 13 residues.

This chain's CDR3 is CASSGTSGQYTDTQYF. The CDR3 DNA follows: TGTGCCAGTAGTGGGACTAGCGGACAATACACAGATACGCAGTATTTT. V usage is TRBV19 and J usage is TRBJ2-3, with 11 bases lining up with TRBD2. V lost 5 bases and J lost 2; bases outside the gene matches: 6. Germline-derived CDR1 and CDR2 are LNHDA and SQIVND (reference sequence). This CDR3 spans 16 amino acids.

The chain couples TRBV11-2 to TRBJ1-3; D gene unclear. CDR1 and CDR2 (germline): SGHAT, FQNNGV. The CDR3 is 15 amino acids. The V and J ends lost 0 bases and 4 bases respectively, with 10 bases between them. The DNA of the CDR3 is TGTGCCAGCAGCTTAGAGGACCTCTGGGGAAACACCATATATTTT. It is translated as CASSLEDLWGNTIYF. The complete variable domain, with remaining parts taken from reference TRBV11-2 and TRBJ1-3, reads EAGVAQSPRYKIIEKRQSVAFWCNPISGHATLYWYQQILGQGPKLLIQFQNNGVVDDSQLPKDRFSAERLKGVDSTLKIQPAKLEDSAVYLCASSLEDLWGNTIYFGEGSWLTVV.